Included here is one TCR beta chain sequence, with context. Sequenced by immunoSEQ multiplex PCR; TCRdb stores in-frame clones only, minus some. The data hold hundreds of thousands of clones, with 83% observed a single time. The data were obtained in a study of blood T cell repertoires in COVID-19. Background on the study: COVID-19 samples from acute and convalescent phases originated in the United States, Italy and Spain.

Germline CDR1 SGHAT, CDR2 FQNNGV. Unmatched junction bases numbered 3, after V lost 3 bases and J lost 5 bases. The CDR3 is made up of 13 amino acids. Sequencing input: peripheral blood. The chain employs TRBV11-2 and TRBJ2-7, with 8 positions matching TRBD2. This clonotype was obtained from a woman aged 40 to 55 with active or convalescent COVID-19. The CDR3 is CASSLGTRDEQYF. Here the CDR3 DNA reads TGTGCCAGCAGCTTGGGGACTAGGGACGAGCAGTACTTC.